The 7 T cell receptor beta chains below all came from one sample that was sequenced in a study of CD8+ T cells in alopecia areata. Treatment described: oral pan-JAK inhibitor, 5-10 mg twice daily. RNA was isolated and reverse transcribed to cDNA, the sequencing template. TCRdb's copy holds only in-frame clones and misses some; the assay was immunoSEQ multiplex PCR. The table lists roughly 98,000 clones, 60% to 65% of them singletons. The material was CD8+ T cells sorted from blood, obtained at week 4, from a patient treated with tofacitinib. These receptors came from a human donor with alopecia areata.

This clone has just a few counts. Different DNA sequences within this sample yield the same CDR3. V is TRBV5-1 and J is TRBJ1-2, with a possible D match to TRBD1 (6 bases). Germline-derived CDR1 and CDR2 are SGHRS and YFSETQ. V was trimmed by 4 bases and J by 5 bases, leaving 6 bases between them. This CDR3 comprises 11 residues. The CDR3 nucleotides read TGCGCCAGCAGCAGGGGGTATGGCTACACCTTC. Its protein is CASSRGYGYTF. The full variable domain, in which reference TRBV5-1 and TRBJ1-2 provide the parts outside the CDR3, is KAGVTQTPRYLIKTRGQQVTLSCSPISGHRSVSWYQQTPGQGLQFLFEYFSETQRNKGNFPGRFSGRQFSNSRSEMNVSTLELGDSALYLCASSRGYGYTFGSGTRLTVV.

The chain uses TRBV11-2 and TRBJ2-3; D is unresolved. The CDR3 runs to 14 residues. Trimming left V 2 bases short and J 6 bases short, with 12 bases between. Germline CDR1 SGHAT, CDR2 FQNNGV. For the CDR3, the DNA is TGTGCCAGCAGCTTATTAGACCAGAGGGATACGCAGTATTTT. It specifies CASSLLDQRDTQYF.

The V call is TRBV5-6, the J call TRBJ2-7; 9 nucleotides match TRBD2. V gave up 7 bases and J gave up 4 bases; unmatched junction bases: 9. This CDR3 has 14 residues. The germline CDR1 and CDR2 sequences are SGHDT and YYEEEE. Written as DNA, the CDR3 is TGTGCCAGCGCCGTAGCGGGGGTGATATACGAGCAGTACTTC. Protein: CASAVAGVIYEQYF.

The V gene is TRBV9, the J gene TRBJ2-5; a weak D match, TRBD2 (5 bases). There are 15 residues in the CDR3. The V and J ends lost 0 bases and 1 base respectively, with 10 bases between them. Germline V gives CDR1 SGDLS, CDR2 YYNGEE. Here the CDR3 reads CASSVGGSGQETQYF. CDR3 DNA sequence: TGTGCCAGCAGCGTAGGAGGGTCAGGCCAAGAGACCCAGTACTTC.

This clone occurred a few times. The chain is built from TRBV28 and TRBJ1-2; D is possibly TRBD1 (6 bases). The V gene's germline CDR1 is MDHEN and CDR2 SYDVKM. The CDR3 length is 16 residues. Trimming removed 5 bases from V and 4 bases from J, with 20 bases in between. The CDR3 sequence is CASSQGGLTRRYGYTF. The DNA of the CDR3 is TGTGCCAGCAGTCAAGGGGGGTTAACGAGGCGCTATGGCTACACCTTC.

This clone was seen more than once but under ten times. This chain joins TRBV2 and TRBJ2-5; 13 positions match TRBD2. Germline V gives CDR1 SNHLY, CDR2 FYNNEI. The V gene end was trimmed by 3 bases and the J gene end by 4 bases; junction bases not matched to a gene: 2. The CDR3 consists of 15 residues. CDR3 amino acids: CASSDGLAGVETQYF. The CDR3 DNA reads TGTGCCAGCAGTGACGGACTAGCGGGAGTAGAGACCCAGTACTTC.

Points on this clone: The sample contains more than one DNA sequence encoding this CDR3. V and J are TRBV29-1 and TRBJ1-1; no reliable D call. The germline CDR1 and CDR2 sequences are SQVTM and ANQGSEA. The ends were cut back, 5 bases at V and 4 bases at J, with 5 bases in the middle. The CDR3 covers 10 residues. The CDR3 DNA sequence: TGCAGCGTTTCGGTCACTGAAGCTTTCTTT. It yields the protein CSVSVTEAFF. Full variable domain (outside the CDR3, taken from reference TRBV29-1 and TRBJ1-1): SAVISQKPSRDICQRGTSLTIQCQVDSQVTMMFWYRQQPGQSLTLIATANQGSEATYESGFVIDKFPISRPNLTFSTLTVSNMSPEDSSIYLCSVSVTEAFFGQGTRLTVV.